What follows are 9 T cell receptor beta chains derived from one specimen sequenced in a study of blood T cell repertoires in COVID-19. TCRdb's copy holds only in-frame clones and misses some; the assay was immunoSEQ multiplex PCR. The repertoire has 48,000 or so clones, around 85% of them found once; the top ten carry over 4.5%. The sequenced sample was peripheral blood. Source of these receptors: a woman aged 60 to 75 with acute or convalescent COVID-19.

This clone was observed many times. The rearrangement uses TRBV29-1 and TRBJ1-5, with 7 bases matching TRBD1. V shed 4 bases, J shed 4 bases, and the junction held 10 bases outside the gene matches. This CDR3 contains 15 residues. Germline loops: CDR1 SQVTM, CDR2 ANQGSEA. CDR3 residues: CSVVTAGGWNQPQHF. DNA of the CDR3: TGCAGCGTTGTTACGGCAGGGGGTTGGAATCAGCCCCAGCATTTT.

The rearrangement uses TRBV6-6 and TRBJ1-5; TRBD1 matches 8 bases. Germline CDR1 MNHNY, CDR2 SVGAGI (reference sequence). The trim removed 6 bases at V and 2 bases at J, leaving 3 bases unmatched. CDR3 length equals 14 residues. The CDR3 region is CASSQQGGNQPQHF. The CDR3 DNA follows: TGTGCCAGCAGCCAACAGGGGGGCAATCAGCCCCAGCATTTT.

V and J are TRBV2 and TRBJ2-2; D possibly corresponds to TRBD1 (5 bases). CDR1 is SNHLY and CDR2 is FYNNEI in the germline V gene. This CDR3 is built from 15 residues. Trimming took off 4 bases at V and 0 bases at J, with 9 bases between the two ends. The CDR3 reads CASSGQQTNTGELFF. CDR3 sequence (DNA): TGTGCCAGCAGTGGACAGCAGACGAACACCGGGGAGCTGTTTTTT.

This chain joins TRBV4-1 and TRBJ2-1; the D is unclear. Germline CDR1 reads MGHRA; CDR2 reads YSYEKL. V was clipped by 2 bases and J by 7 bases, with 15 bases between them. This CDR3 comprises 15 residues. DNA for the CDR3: TGCGCCAGCAGCCAACTTAGCTCCGAAAAAAATGAGCAGTTCTTC. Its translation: CASSQLSSEKNEQFF.

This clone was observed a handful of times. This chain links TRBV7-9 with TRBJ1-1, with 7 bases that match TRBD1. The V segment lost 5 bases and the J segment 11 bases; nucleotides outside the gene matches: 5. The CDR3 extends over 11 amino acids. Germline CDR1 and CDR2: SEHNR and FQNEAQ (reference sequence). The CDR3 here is CASSVTGRAFF. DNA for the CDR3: TGTGCCAGCAGCGTGACAGGGAGGGCTTTCTTT.

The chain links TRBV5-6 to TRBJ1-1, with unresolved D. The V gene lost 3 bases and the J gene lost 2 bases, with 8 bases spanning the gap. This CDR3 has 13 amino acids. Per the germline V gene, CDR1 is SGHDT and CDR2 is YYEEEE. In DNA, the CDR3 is TGTGCCAGCAGCTCCCCAGGTAACACTGAAGCTTTCTTT. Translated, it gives CASSSPGNTEAFF.

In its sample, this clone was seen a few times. DNA for the CDR3: TGTGCCAGCAGTTGGGACAAAAACTATGGCTACACCTTC. Translated: CASSWDKNYGYTF. V usage is TRBV27 and J usage is TRBJ1-2; a weak D match, TRBD1 (6 bases). Germline V gives CDR1 MNHEY, CDR2 SMNVEV (reference sequence). With 4 bases removed from V and 2 bases from J, the gap between germline ends came to 8 bases. The CDR3 consists of 13 residues.

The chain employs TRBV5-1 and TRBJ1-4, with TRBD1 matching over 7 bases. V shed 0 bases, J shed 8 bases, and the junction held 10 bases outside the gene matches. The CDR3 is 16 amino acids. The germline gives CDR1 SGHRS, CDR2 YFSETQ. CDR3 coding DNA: TGCGCCAGCAGCTTGGGCCTAACAGGGGAGAACGAAAAACTGTTTTTT. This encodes CASSLGLTGENEKLFF.

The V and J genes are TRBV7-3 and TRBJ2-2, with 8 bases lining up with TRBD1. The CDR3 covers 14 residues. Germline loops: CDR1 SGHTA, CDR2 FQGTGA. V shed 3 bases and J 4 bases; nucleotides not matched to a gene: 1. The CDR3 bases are TGTGCCAGCAGCTTCGGACAGGGCACCGGGGAGCTGTTTTTT. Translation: CASSFGQGTGELFF.